One sample yielded the 9 T cell receptor beta chains listed below, sequenced in a study of spatial heterogeneity in lung cancer. Time point described: blood at routine non-recurrence follow-up after resection. TCRdb reprocessed the 5' RACE reads with MiXCR, giving one entry per CDR3 protein. The repertoire holds 72,000 or so distinct CDR3 sequences, with roughly 9% as singletons. The input for sequencing was PBMCs, taken at follow-up. These receptors were collected from a female donor with early-stage non-small cell lung cancer.

This clonotype was seen ten or more times. The chain couples TRBV5-5 to TRBJ2-2; tentatively, D is TRBD1 or TRBD2 (5 bases each). The CDR3 contains 14 residues. Germline assignment: CDR1 SGHKS and CDR2 YYEKEE (reference sequence). Between the trimmed V and J ends, which lost 10 bases and 5 bases, there was a span of 18 bases. The CDR3 sequence: CAGKGELMTGELFF. In nucleotides, the CDR3 is TGTGCCGGAAAAGGGGAGCTTATGACCGGGGAGCTGTTTTTT.

This clonotype was seen once. V is TRBV19 and J is TRBJ2-3; TRBD2 aligns across 8 bases. The germline V gene has CDR1 LNHDA and CDR2 SQIVND (reference sequence). Trimming cost V 6 bases and J 1 base; bases outside gene matches: 0. The CDR3 runs 13 residues. CDR3 region: CASRTSGTDTQYF. In DNA, the CDR3 is TGTGCCAGTAGGACTAGCGGCACAGATACGCAGTATTTT. The whole variable domain, filled in from reference TRBV19 and TRBJ2-3, reads DGGITQSPKYLFRKEGQNVTLSCEQNLNHDAMYWYRQDPGQGLRLIYYSQIVNDFQKGDIAEGYSVSREKKESFPLTVTSAQKNPTAFYLCASRTSGTDTQYFGPGTRLTVL.

This clonotype appeared many times. The chain has TRBV5-1 and TRBJ2-1, with 10 nucleotides matching TRBD2. Germline V gene lookup returns CDR1 SGHRS and CDR2 YFSETQ. J was trimmed by 9 bases and V by 1 base; bases with no gene match: 4. The CDR3 runs to 14 residues. The CDR3 here is CASSLPSGSGEQFF. The CDR3 nucleotides are TGCGCCAGCAGCTTGCCTAGCGGGAGTGGTGAGCAGTTCTTC.

The V gene is TRBV11-2, the J gene TRBJ2-1; no definite D call. Between the trimmed V and J ends, which lost 3 bases and 7 bases, there was a span of 13 bases. The CDR3 contains 14 residues. CDR1 is SGHAT, CDR2 FQNNGV, per germline. The CDR3 sequence: CASSLSSVINEQFF. The CDR3 bases are TGTGCCAGCAGCTTGTCCAGCGTTATTAATGAGCAGTTCTTC.

This clonotype was counted many times. The V and J genes are TRBV29-1 and TRBJ2-5, with D possibly being TRBD1 (5 bases). V was trimmed by 8 bases and J by 1 base, leaving 23 bases between them. Germline assignment: CDR1 SQVTM and CDR2 ANQGSEA. This CDR3 has 16 residues. The CDR3 here is CSPKGAPPSVQETQYF. DNA for the CDR3: TGCAGCCCAAAAGGGGCCCCCCCGTCCGTCCAAGAGACCCAGTACTTC. The full variable domain, rest sourced from reference TRBV29-1 and TRBJ2-5, is SAVISQKPSRDICQRGTSLTIQCQVDSQVTMMFWYRQQPGQSLTLIATANQGSEATYESGFVIDKFPISRPNLTFSTLTVSNMSPEDSSIYLCSPKGAPPSVQETQYFGPGTRLLVL.

At least ten counts were recorded for this clonotype. The chain is built from TRBV12-3 or TRBV12-4 and TRBJ1-2; D unclear. The V end was cut by 6 bases, the J end by 7 bases, with 9 bases between. The CDR3 is 11 amino acids. The CDR3 DNA follows: TGTGCCAGCAGCCCGCCCGGTGGCTACACCTTC. Its translation is CASSPPGGYTF.

This clonotype was seen at least ten times. The rearrangement uses TRBV5-1 and TRBJ1-2; D ambiguous. The CDR3 runs to 15 residues. Germline-derived CDR1 and CDR2 are SGHRS and YFSETQ. Trimming shortened V by 0 bases and J by 0 bases, and 9 bases separated the two germline ends. The DNA of the CDR3 is TGCGCCAGCAGCTTGGCCCCCGGGGCTAACTATGGCTACACCTTC. Translation gives CASSLAPGANYGYTF.

This clonotype has only a few counts. The chain uses TRBV5-1 and TRBJ1-1; 7 positions agree with TRBD1. Germline values: CDR1 SGHRS, CDR2 YFSETQ. V lost 4 bases and J lost 1; bases outside the gene matches: 4. This CDR3 has 14 amino acids. The CDR3 sequence: CASSPTGRNTEAFF. The DNA of the CDR3 is TGCGCCAGCAGCCCGACAGGGCGGAACACTGAAGCTTTCTTT.

There are many counts of this clonotype. V gene TRBV29-1 combines with J gene TRBJ1-2; D possibly corresponds to TRBD1 (5 bases). Germline V gene data show CDR1 as SQVTM and CDR2 as ANQGSEA. Trimming removed 4 bases at V and 2 bases at J, with 11 bases between. This CDR3 comprises 13 residues. The CDR3 protein is CSVVPWDNYGYTF. The CDR3 DNA reads TGCAGCGTTGTACCTTGGGACAACTATGGCTACACCTTC. The full variable domain, with the rest looked up from reference TRBV29-1 and TRBJ1-2, is SAVISQKPSRDICQRGTSLTIQCQVDSQVTMMFWYRQQPGQSLTLIATANQGSEATYESGFVIDKFPISRPNLTFSTLTVSNMSPEDSSIYLCSVVPWDNYGYTFGSGTRLTVV.